These T cell receptor beta chains were read from a single sample in a study of blood T cell repertoires in COVID-19. Assay used: immunoSEQ multiplex PCR; TCRdb lists only in-frame clones, some missing. Among 50,000 or so clones, around nine tenths were seen once, and the ten largest hold roughly 7.1%. The material sequenced was peripheral blood. The receptors were gathered from a man over 45 with active COVID-19. Both conserved end residues are part of each CDR3. D genes are given only for firm matches. Some rows have no size entry. The others give once, few or many, or a class for an expanded clone.

clone_size	v_call	j_call	d_call	cdr3_length	cdr3_nt	cdr3_aa
.	TRBV21-1	TRBJ1-2	.	12	TGTGCCAGCAGCAAATTGGGCCATGGCTACACCTTC	CASSKLGHGYTF
.	TRBV30	TRBJ1-2	.	12	TGTGCCTGGAGTGTAGGAGCGTATGGCTACACCTTC	CAWSVGAYGYTF
few	TRBV21-1	TRBJ2-3	.	17	TGTGCCAGCAGCAAAGGAAGAGAAGCGGAACTCACAGATACGCAGTATTTT	CASSKGREAELTDTQYF
.	TRBV29-1	TRBJ2-5	TRBD1	13	TGCAGCGCCTCCGACAGGGGGCTAGGGACCCAGTACTTC	CSASDRGLGTQYF
.	TRBV7-2	TRBJ2-1	TRBD1	15	TGTGCCAGCAGCCTCCGGGACAGGGGTTACAATGAGCAGTTCTTC	CASSLRDRGYNEQFF
.	TRBV19	TRBJ2-5	TRBD2	18	TGTGCCAGTTTACAGACGGGGACTAGCGGGAGGAGGGAAGAGACCCAGTACTTC	CASLQTGTSGRREETQYF
.	TRBV5-1	TRBJ1-1	TRBD1	16	TGCGCCAGCAGCTCGTTCGGACAGGGGCTCGACACTGAAGCTTTCTTT	CASSSFGQGLDTEAFF
.	TRBV4-1	TRBJ2-3	TRBD2	15	TGCGCCAGCAGCCCAGGAGCGGGGGGCACAGATACGCAGTATTTT	CASSPGAGGTDTQYF
.	TRBV11-2	TRBJ2-7	.	12	TGTGCCAGCAGCTTAGGCCTCAGCGAGCAGTACTTC	CASSLGLSEQYF
.	TRBV12-3/TRBV12-4	TRBJ2-1	.	11	TGTGCCAGCAGCATCAGGGATGAGCAGTTCTTC	CASSIRDEQFF
.	TRBV9	TRBJ1-6	TRBD1	15	TGTGCCAGCAGCGTATCCGACAGGGGAGGTTCACCCCTCCACTTT	CASSVSDRGGSPLHF
.	TRBV15	TRBJ1-5	.	15	TGTGCCACCAGCAGAGAGGGCGCGGGGGGTCAGCCCCAGCATTTT	CATSREGAGGQPQHF
.	TRBV4-2	TRBJ2-2	.	16	TGTGCCAGCAGCCTCTCGAGGAGGATTGAGACCGGGGAGCTGTTTTTT	CASSLSRRIETGELFF
.	TRBV5-1	TRBJ2-1	.	14	TGCGCCAGCAGCTTGGGACTTACCTTAACTGAGCAGTTCTTC	CASSLGLTLTEQFF
.	TRBV18	TRBJ1-2	TRBD1	16	TGTGCCAGCTCACCAGGGACAGGGGGCAATACCTATGGCTACACCTTC	CASSPGTGGNTYGYTF
.	TRBV6-4	TRBJ1-2	.	15	TGTGCCAGCAGTGACTCTAGCAGTTCGGGTCAGGGCTACACCTTC	CASSDSSSSGQGYTF
.	TRBV3-1/TRBV3-2	TRBJ2-7	TRBD2	17	TGTGCCAGCAGCCGTCAGAACCCACTAGCGGGGGATCTCGAGCAGTACTTC	CASSRQNPLAGDLEQYF
.	TRBV11-2	TRBJ2-5	TRBD2	14	TGTGCCAGCGGAGGGCGGGAGACGCGGGAGACCCAGTACTTC	CASGGRETRETQYF
.	TRBV6-7	TRBJ2-7	TRBD2	16	TGTGCCAGCAGTTACTCGACTAGCGGGAGGTGTGACGAGCAGTACTTC	CASSYSTSGRCDEQYF
.	TRBV5-1	TRBJ2-1	TRBD2	15	TGCGCCAGCAGCCCTTTTCAGACTAGCCACAATGAGCAGTTCTTC	CASSPFQTSHNEQFF
.	TRBV7-9	TRBJ2-7	.	14	TGTGCCAGCAGCTCACTAGGTACGGCCTACGAGCAGTACTTC	CASSSLGTAYEQYF
.	TRBV7-9	TRBJ1-2	.	15	TGTGCCAGCAGCTTAGGTCGGGCAGGGTTCTATGGCTACACCTTC	CASSLGRAGFYGYTF
.	TRBV18	TRBJ2-5	.	13	TGTGCCAGCTCACCAGCGGGGCAAGAGACCCAGTACTTC	CASSPAGQETQYF